This TCR beta chain stems from a study of regulatory T cells in long-lasting Graves disease (dated by TCRdb to about 2021). The study in broad terms: To count as having persistent Graves' disease, a patient had to have received antithyroid drug treatment for over 5 years with TSH receptor autoantibodies remaining persistently positive. Persistent Graves' disease patients were compared with newly diagnosed Graves' disease patients by peripheral blood TCR sequencing and RNA sequencing. The study took place in China and was registered as a clinical trial. A total of roughly 33 samples were covered by TCR sequencing, comprising some 13 persistent and around 20 newly diagnosed Graves' disease patients. Persistent Graves' disease patients in the clinical cohort had taken antithyroid drugs for about 9.7 years on average. General conclusions and limits of the study: Sequencing and analysis were restricted to the TCR beta chain. More public clonotypes were shared among persistent patients (under 3,000) than among newly diagnosed patients (roughly 1,000). Compared with newly diagnosed patients, persistent Graves' disease patients had lower TCR Shannon entropy and fewer highly expanded clones, which suggests clonal expansion. The authors noted that the small sample size was a limitation that may lower accuracy. The study examined only peripheral blood because the primary lesion, thyroid tissue, could not be accessed.

This clonotype was seen ten or more times. Its binding antigen is unknown. Per-nucleotide qualities are absent, and no much larger clonotype sits a single base away. Library generation was performed with multiplex PCR. TCRdb lists the instrument as Illumina HiSeq 4000. CDR3 regions were amplified by Arm-PCR with iRepertoire HTBI primers to construct TCR beta libraries. Gel purification was performed on PCR products prior to sequencing. On the study's bioinformatics: Across samples, 60 to 80 TRBV and 12 to 15 TRBJ segments were identified and used for gene usage analysis of CDR3 amino acid clonotypes. COPE and FqMerger were used to merge filtered high-quality paired reads into contigs. BLAST was used to align contigs to the IMGT TRBV, TRBD and TRBJ reference genes, and CDR3 was defined following IMGT. Any clonotype with a frequency above 0.1% was counted as a highly expanded clone. Shannon entropy was used to measure repertoire diversity, and the Gini coefficient was used to measure V-J evenness. A clonotype was considered public if more than one individual shared it. TCRdb applied fastp at Q25 and MiXCR to the public reads, then kept only in-frame beta chains. Each CDR3 protein gets just one entry, which takes the most common genes and DNA from the rows behind it. The V and J calls here are based on TCRdb, not the publication. In this sample the table shows roughly 490,000 distinct CDR3 sequences, roughly 22% of which occur a single time. Roughly 14% of the sample lies in the top ten.

This sample's time point label indicates: persistent/refractory GD, antithyroid drugs over 5 years with positive TRAb. RNA was extracted from PBMCs in TRIzol for both TCR sequencing and RNA sequencing. Graves' disease was diagnosed according to American Thyroid Association guidelines. Patients were recruited from an endocrinology department in Xi'an, China. Each patient gave 9 to 10 milliliters of peripheral blood, collected in an EDTA anticoagulant tube. Ficoll Paque Plus density gradient separation was used to isolate PBMCs, and no further T cell sorting was performed. RNA quality was checked with an Agilent 2100 Bioanalyzer and agarose gel, and concentration with a NanoDrop 2000. This clonotype was sampled from a female donor with Graves disease. The sequencing here drew on peripheral blood mononuclear cells (PBMCs), taken when the disease was refractory, from a patient treated with antithyroid drugs.

Read as DNA, the sequence is TGTGCCAGCAGTTTGACTAGCGGGGCGAACACCGGGGAGCTGTTTTTT. This gives the protein CASSLTSGANTGELFF. The rearrangement combines TRBV7-8 with TRBJ2-2, with TRBD2 identical over 11 junction bases. V is pruned by 6 bases and J by 0 bases, leaving 3 bases of the junction without a gene match. Via the germline V gene, CDR1 is SGHVS and CDR2 FQNEAQ. The CDR3 spans 16 residues, from the cysteine through the phenylalanine. Only the CDR3 DNA is retained, 48 bases long and in frame from the first base.